This T cell receptor beta chain was identified in a study of response to subunit inactivated influenza vaccine. This CDR3 is 15 amino acids long. V was pared by 4 bases and J by 2 bases, with 9 bases of the junction left unmatched. Per germline, CDR1 SGHRS and CDR2 YFSETQ. MiXCR, applied by TCRdb to the RT-PCR reads, yields one record per CDR3 protein. The sample has about 570,000 distinct CDR3 sequences, approximately 10% seen once. These records were also assigned to another study, of T cells expressing NK-cell markers. As that study records: The cDNA for TCR beta came from 5'RACE template switching with UMIs. Investigators obtained TCR beta repertoires from sorted CD3+CD56+NKG2C+, CD3+CD56+NKG2C- and CD3+CD56-NKG2C+ T cells. The sequencing cohort of eight donors included seven HCMV-seropositive individuals and one seronegative individual. Each of about 6 donors carried dominant NKG2C+ clonotypes accounting for about 1.0-7.5% of CD8+ T cells. These same clonotypes (in four donors) also led the CD3+CD56-NKG2C+ fraction.

This specimen was PBMCs from blood, taken on the day of vaccination. The chain combines TRBV5-1 with TRBJ2-7; 7 bases are a match to TRBD1. The receptor's source is a man between 45 and 60 years old who received an inactivated influenza vaccine. CDR3 DNA: TGCGCCAGCAGCGGGGGCAGACAGGGTCCCTACGAGCAGTACTTC. This sequence encodes CASSGGRQGPYEQYF.